The next 18 T cell receptor beta chains were all read from a single sample in a study of Graves' ophthalmopathy and Graves' hyperthyroidism. Amplifying from RNA transcripts, the study obtained TCR beta CDR3 regions. Following a first-round RT-PCR that used HTBI primers, a second-round multiplex PCR was carried out. In TCRdb, the multiplex PCR reads were re-called with MiXCR into one record per CDR3 protein. There are about 500,000 distinct CDR3 sequences in the sample; under 45% occur only once, and about 4.2% lies in the top ten. The sample taken for sequencing was peripheral blood or thyroid tissue (not recorded which). The receptors shown here come from an adult man with Graves' hyperthyroidism.

The chain employs TRBV10-1 and TRBJ2-5; no clear D gene. Germline V gives CDR1 WNHNN, CDR2 SYGVQD (reference sequence). The V and J ends lost 3 bases and 1 base respectively, with 15 bases between them. CDR3 size: 16 residues. The CDR3 region has the DNA TGCGCCAGCAGTGACAATATTAACCTCGGCCAAGAGACCCAGTACTTC. This translates into CASSDNINLGQETQYF.

The rearrangement links TRBV10-3 to TRBJ1-5, with D possibly matching TRBD1 (5 bases). Per the germline V gene, CDR1 is ENHRY and CDR2 is SYGVKD. The CDR3 has 12 amino acids. Trimming stripped 0 bases from V and 14 bases from J, with 11 bases between. The CDR3 spells CAISESGEPEHF. The CDR3, as DNA: TGTGCCATCAGTGAGTCGGGGGAACCGGAGCATTTT.

The table lists this clonotype with a few counts. The gene calls are TRBV28 and TRBJ2-2, with unresolved D. V gave up 0 bases and J gave up 5 bases, with 10 bases separating them. The CDR3 is 15 amino acids. Germline V gives CDR1 MDHEN, CDR2 SYDVKM. The CDR3, as DNA: TGTGCCAGCAGTTTATGGACCGCTAGTACCGGGGAGCTGTTTTTT. Amino acid sequence: CASSLWTASTGELFF.

V is TRBV5-5 and J is TRBJ1-3; 8 nucleotides align to TRBD1. J was trimmed by 0 bases and V by 2 bases; bases with no gene match: 7. Germline V gene lookup returns CDR1 SGHKS and CDR2 YYEKEE (reference sequence). The CDR3 contains 17 residues. CDR3: CASSFGTGRYSGNTIYF. CDR3 nucleotide sequence: TGTGCCAGCAGCTTCGGGACAGGACGATACTCTGGAAACACCATATATTTT. Full variable domain (rest looked up from reference TRBV5-5 and TRBJ1-3): DAGVTQSPTHLIKTRGQQVTLRCSPISGHKSVSWYQQVLGQGPQFIFQYYEKEERGRGNFPDRFSARQFPNYSSELNVNALLLGDSALYLCASSFGTGRYSGNTIYFGEGSWLTVV.

This clonotype has a count of ten or more. The V call is TRBV12-3 or TRBV12-4, the J call TRBJ1-1; D ambiguous. The V gene lost 3 bases and the J gene lost 3 bases, with 8 bases spanning the gap. The CDR3 has 13 residues. The CDR3 DNA reads as TGTGCCAGCAGTTTTGGGCCATACACTGAAGCTTTCTTT. This translates into CASSFGPYTEAFF.

V usage is TRBV5-1 and J usage is TRBJ1-2; D might be TRBD1 (5 bases). The CDR3 is 10 amino acids. Trimming cost V 5 bases and J 11 bases, with 10 bases left between them. Germline loops: CDR1 SGHRS, CDR2 YFSETQ. In nucleotides, the CDR3 is TGCGCCAGCAGTTTCGGGGGTTACACCTTC. As protein: CASSFGGYTF.

The chain carries TRBV12-3 or TRBV12-4 and TRBJ2-2; tentative D call: TRBD1 (6 bases). V was trimmed by 6 bases and J by 1 base, leaving 12 bases between them. This CDR3 has 15 residues. The CDR3 DNA is TGTGCCAGCAGGGTACTAGGGGGGAACACCGGGGAGCTGTTTTTT. Translated: CASRVLGGNTGELFF.

The chain recombines TRBV9 with TRBJ2-7, with D perhaps matching TRBD1 (6 bases). Trimming left V 0 bases short and J 5 bases short, with 15 bases between. CDR3 length: 15 residues. Per germline, CDR1 SGDLS and CDR2 YYNGEE. The CDR3 is CASSVEPGDVHEQYF. CDR3 sequence (DNA): TGTGCCAGCAGCGTAGAGCCAGGGGATGTACACGAGCAGTACTTC.

J is TRBJ2-2 and V is TRBV12-5; 12 bases align to TRBD2. The CDR3 has 16 amino acids. Germline CDR1 is LGHNT and CDR2 is FRNRAP. With 4 bases clipped from V and 5 bases from J, the junction kept 5 bases outside the gene matches. The CDR3 reads CASGSRLAGATGELFF. The CDR3 region has the DNA TGTGCTAGTGGTTCTCGACTAGCGGGGGCTACCGGGGAGCTGTTTTTT.

Ten or more counts support this clonotype. The V and J genes are TRBV7-2 and TRBJ1-6; D unresolved. V lost 2 bases to trimming and J lost 1 base, with 6 bases between them. The germline CDR1 and CDR2 sequences are SGHTA and FQGNSA. The CDR3 length is 15 residues. The CDR3 reads CASSLITSYNSPLHF. In DNA form, the CDR3 reads TGTGCCAGCAGCTTAATTACGTCCTATAATTCACCCCTCCACTTT.

V usage is TRBV7-4 and J usage is TRBJ2-5; 7 bases line up with TRBD2. V was clipped by 3 bases and J by 9 bases; unmatched bases: 4. Germline V gene data show CDR1 as SGHVT and CDR2 as SQSDAQ. CDR3 length: 12 amino acids. CDR3 sequence reads: CASSFEGGAQYF. CDR3 bases: TGTGCCAGCAGCTTTGAGGGAGGGGCCCAGTACTTC.

This clonotype has a count of ten or more. V and J are TRBV12-3 or TRBV12-4 and TRBJ1-5; 7 nucleotides line up with TRBD1. This CDR3 is 19 amino acids long. Unmatched junction bases numbered 17, after V lost 3 bases and J lost 3 bases. CDR3 DNA sequence: TGTGCCAGCAGTTTGAGGGTTGGGGGCAGGGGGAAAGCCAATCAGCCCCAGCATTTT. Translating it yields CASSLRVGGRGKANQPQHF.

This clonotype has a count of ten or more. The chain carries TRBV7-3 and TRBJ2-5, with 12 bases fitting TRBD2. Germline trimming cut 5 bases from V and 5 bases from J; bases unmatched to any gene: 12. Germline CDR1 reads SGHTA; CDR2 reads FQGTGA. This CDR3 spans 17 amino acids. The CDR3 region is CASSPGLAGLFRETQYF. CDR3 in DNA: TGTGCCAGCAGCCCGGGACTAGCGGGCCTGTTTCGGGAGACCCAGTACTTC.

V gene TRBV29-1 combines with J gene TRBJ1-3; D is ambiguous. Between the trimmed V and J ends, which lost 4 bases and 8 bases, there was a span of 3 bases. The germline V gene has CDR1 SQVTM and CDR2 ANQGSEA. The CDR3 is 9 residues long. Here the CDR3 reads CSVGDTIYF. CDR3 coding DNA: TGCAGCGTTGGGGACACCATATATTTT.

This clonotype was counted at least ten times. This chain joins TRBV13 and TRBJ2-7, with 13 bases matching TRBD2. The germline CDR1 and CDR2 sequences are PRHDT and FYEKMQ (reference sequence). Unmatched junction bases numbered 0, after V lost 0 bases and J lost 4 bases. The CDR3 has 15 residues. CDR3 sequence: CASSLGGLAGYEQYF. CDR3 DNA: TGTGCCAGCAGCTTAGGGGGACTAGCGGGATACGAGCAGTACTTC.

The chain employs TRBV20-1 and TRBJ1-4, with D possibly being TRBD1 (6 bases). The V gene lost 3 bases and the J gene lost 4 bases, with 18 bases spanning the gap. The germline V gene encodes CDR1 DFQATT and CDR2 SNEGSKA (reference sequence). The CDR3 covers 16 residues. The CDR3 protein is CSASRVKGGLNEKLFF. CDR3 in DNA: TGCAGTGCTAGCAGGGTTAAAGGGGGGCTTAATGAAAAACTGTTTTTT.

The V and J genes are TRBV6-5 and TRBJ2-7; tentative D call: TRBD2 (7 bases). The DNA end favors TRBJ2-1, so the J call may be wrong. The germline CDR1 and CDR2 sequences are MNHEY and SVGAGI. This CDR3 region has 13 residues. The CDR3 coding sequence is TGTGCCAGCAGAAACGCGGGGGCGGATGAGCAGTTCTTC. Translated, it gives CASRNAGADEQFF.

This clonotype was seen many times. The rearrangement uses TRBV28 and TRBJ1-6; D unresolved. The CDR3 sequence is 13 residues long. V shed 3 bases and J shed 10 bases, with 10 bases lying between them. In germline, CDR1 is MDHEN, CDR2 SYDVKM. The chain's CDR3 is CASSFRSGSPLHF. CDR3 nucleotide sequence: TGTGCCAGCAGTTTCCGGTCTGGGTCACCCCTCCACTTT. Filled out from reference TRBV28 and TRBJ1-6, the complete variable domain reads DVKVTQSSRYLVKRTGEKVFLECVQDMDHENMFWYRQDPGLGLRLIYFSYDVKMKEKGDIPEGYSVSREKKERFSLILESASTNQTSMYLCASSFRSGSPLHFGNGTRLTVT.